Reported below is one T cell receptor (beta chain). Its cognate antigen has yet to be identified. No quality values exist for individual bases; no much larger clone is one base distant. This sample was included in a study of circulating and synovial CD4+ cells in juvenile arthritis (dated 2014 in TCRdb). About the investigation overall: Within each patient, the TCRbeta CDR3 repertoires of synovial CD4 T cells, bulk blood CD4 T cells and circulating HLA-DR+ CD4 T cells were compared. The goal of repertoire sequencing was to confirm that a circulating synovial-like CD4 T cell subset was enriched in synovial clonotypes. The research as a whole found: Because overlap with synovium rose as sequencing depth increased, the measured fractions of shared clonotypes likely underestimated the overlap of the full repertoire. Synovial and circulating pathogenic-like lymphocyte repertoires were less diverse than bulk blood CD4 repertoires, and some CPL samples were as oligoclonal as synovium. No difference between circulating pathogenic-like lymphocytes and bulk blood T cells was detected by traditional Vbeta family usage analysis. Circulating pathogenic-like lymphocytes clustered together with synovial T cells and shared a substantially larger fraction of CDR3 sequences with synovium than bulk blood did. Because T cell genome counts differed by at least an order of magnitude between CPL and bulk blood CD4 samples, sample-size effects were addressed.

Donors of the sequenced samples were patients with active juvenile idiopathic arthritis. Cells were sorted right after thawing, and dead cells were excluded with Live/Dead Fixable Near-IR Stain. Receptors were amplified or captured by the immunoSEQ multiplex PCR assay. TCRbeta CDR3 sequencing was performed as a commercial service by an external provider. The published analysis was carried out like this. The analyses used productive nucleotide sequences together with amino acid sequences obtained by in silico translation. Diversity was measured with Renyi entropy across alpha values, using the median of 200 repeated subsamples to equalise sample size. Pairwise repertoire distance was calculated as one minus the Chao-modified Jaccard index to correct for under-sampling and was used for clustering. Frequency-weighted overlap with synovial clonotypes was computed at 200 sample sizes with 200 draws without replacement at each size, and the value at the size of the smaller sample was reported. TCRdb obtained this table from immuneACCESS and retained in-frame rearrangements with V and J assigned. These tables miss some clones; where compared with another copy, unresolved V genes account for less than half of the shortfall, and the remainder is unexplained. That table is the source of V, J and clone size, and D and trimming were worked out from the DNA. The sample contains over 30,000 clones, about 96% of them found a single time. The ten largest clones take up more than 0.15% of the sample.

Looking up the germline V gene yields CDR1 KGHSH and CDR2 LQKENI. The CDR3 goes from the cysteine to the phenylalanine over 17 residues. The retained sequence is limited to the CDR3, 51 bases, with the frame set at the first base. Relative to germline, V is missing 3 bases and J is missing 5 bases, with 13 bases of the junction outside any gene match. The clonotype originates from a human donor with juvenile idiopathic arthritis. The chain joins TRBV18 to TRBJ1-2, with 9 junctional bases fitting TRBD1. Sequenced: CD4+ T cells from blood. The DNA sequence follows: TGTGCCAGCTCACCCGGGACAGGGCCGACAACGTCATATGGCTACACCTTC. Its protein is CASSPGTGPTTSYGYTF. Joined to the reference TRBV18 and TRBJ1-2 proteins, this CDR3 gives the full variable domain: NAGVMQNPRHLVRRRGQEARLRCSPMKGHSHVYWYRQLPEEGLKFMVYLQKENIIDESGMPKERFSAEFPKEGPSILRIQQVVRGDSAAYFCASSPGTGPTTSYGYTFGSGTRLTVV.